Presented here are 32 T cell receptor beta chains from one specimen sequenced in a study of cytomegalovirus exposure and HLA in healthy donors. PCR primers comprised 60 Vbeta and 13 Jbeta primers. Data came from immunoSEQ multiplex PCR; TCRdb stores just in-frame clones and leaves some out. The table includes 100,000 or so clones, approximately 77% detected once. The sequencing input was PBMCs. The receptors shown here come from a male donor in good health and CMV-seropositive.

The chain links TRBV19 to TRBJ1-3; D is unresolved. The CDR3 is 16 amino acids. V dropped 3 bases and J dropped 4 bases, with 16 bases sitting between them. The V gene's germline CDR1 is LNHDA and CDR2 SQIVND (reference sequence). CDR3 coding DNA: TGTGCCAGTAGTATCGGGAAGTGGGAATCAGGAAACACCATATATTTT. Amino acid sequence: CASSIGKWESGNTIYF.

This clone has a handful of counts. The genes are TRBV11-2 and TRBJ1-2, with D possibly TRBD1 on 6 matching bases. Germline V gene data show CDR1 as SGHAT and CDR2 as FQNNGV. Trimming removed 4 bases from V and 4 bases from J, with 13 bases in between. The CDR3 covers 14 residues. CDR3 coding DNA: TGTGCCAGCAGCTCAATGTCGACAGGCTATGGCTACACCTTC. Encoded protein: CASSSMSTGYGYTF.

The genes are TRBV5-1 and TRBJ1-1; tentatively, D is TRBD1 (6 bases). This CDR3 has 14 amino acids. Trimming pared 0 bases from V and 6 bases from J, leaving 12 bases between. The germline V gene has CDR1 SGHRS and CDR2 YFSETQ. The CDR3 protein is CASSLGQEVSEAFF. CDR3 nucleotides: TGCGCCAGCAGCTTGGGACAGGAAGTCTCTGAAGCTTTCTTT.

The chain joins TRBV6-5 to TRBJ1-2; 7 bases match TRBD1. Germline values: CDR1 MNHEY, CDR2 SVGAGI. Unmatched junction bases numbered 1, after V lost 0 bases and J lost 3 bases. The CDR3 is 14 amino acids. CDR3 protein: CASSYSGTDYGYTF. The CDR3 coding sequence is TGTGCCAGCAGTTACTCTGGGACAGACTATGGCTACACCTTC.

Concerning this clone: The germline gene is not matched at one end of the junction; a read error may be the cause. The chain joins TRBV4-2 to TRBJ1-2, with a tentative D call TRBD1 (5 bases). The V gene's germline CDR1 is LGHNA and CDR2 YNFKEQ. The CDR3 has 12 residues. The CDR3 region has the DNA TGTGCCAGCAGCCAAGTGGGGGGAGCCCCCCGCTTC. As protein: CASSQVGGAPRF.

CDR3 loop: CASSSPGQGFYSGNTIYF. Here the CDR3 DNA reads TGTGCCAGCAGCTCGCCGGGACAGGGATTCTACTCTGGAAACACCATATATTTT. This sequence joins TRBV11-3 and TRBJ1-3, with 9 bases aligning to TRBD1. V gave up 4 bases and J gave up 0 bases; unmatched junction bases: 10. Germline CDR1 reads SGHNT; CDR2 reads YENEEA. The CDR3 length is 18 residues.

This clone occurred once. The genes are TRBV6-6 and TRBJ2-7, with D unclear. Germline assignment: CDR1 MNHNY and CDR2 SVGAGI (reference sequence). The CDR3 is 13 residues long. The V gene lost 4 bases and the J gene lost 3 bases, with 10 bases spanning the gap. Here the CDR3 reads CASSLAEYYEQYF. DNA for the CDR3: TGTGCCAGCAGTTTAGCAGAATACTACGAGCAGTACTTC.

The V and J genes are TRBV7-6 and TRBJ2-1; 8 bases fit TRBD2. The CDR3 has 15 residues. The V and J ends lost 5 bases and 0 bases, in that order; junction bases with no gene match: 3. From germline, CDR1 is SGHVS and CDR2 FNYEAQ. The CDR3 nucleotides are TGTGCCAGCAGCAGGGCGGGAGGCTCCTACAATGAGCAGTTCTTC. This encodes CASSRAGGSYNEQFF.

The chain employs TRBV9 and TRBJ2-2; D ambiguous. The CDR3 is 14 residues long. Trimming took 2 bases from V and 3 from J, leaving 8 bases between them. Germline-derived CDR1 and CDR2 are SGDLS and YYNGEE. The CDR3 is CASSVSVDTGELFF. The DNA for the CDR3 is TGTGCCAGCAGCGTTTCAGTGGACACCGGGGAGCTGTTTTTT.

The chain carries TRBV5-1 and TRBJ2-2, with D tentatively TRBD1 (5 bases). Germline values: CDR1 SGHRS, CDR2 YFSETQ. The CDR3 length is 15 residues. The germline V and J ends were trimmed by 1 base and 0 bases, with 7 bases remaining between them. The CDR3 region has the DNA TGCGCCAGCAGCTTGACAGGTGCGAACACCGGGGAGCTGTTTTTT. This translates into CASSLTGANTGELFF.

The chain combines TRBV19 with TRBJ2-4, with 9 bases that match TRBD1. V lost 3 bases, J lost 4 bases, and 1 base stayed unmatched. Germline lookup yields CDR1 LNHDA and CDR2 SQIVND (reference sequence). The CDR3 is made up of 14 amino acids. CDR3 loop: CASSMGQGKNIQYF. The CDR3 DNA follows: TGTGCCAGTAGTATGGGACAGGGTAAAAACATTCAGTACTTC.

The genes are TRBV6-1 and TRBJ2-7; possible D gene TRBD2, 6 bases. V was cut by 7 bases and J by 0 bases, with 13 bases left in between. Germline V gives CDR1 MNHNS, CDR2 SASEGT. This CDR3 has 14 amino acids. The CDR3 DNA reads as TGTGCCAGCATAACTGCCGGGGGCTCCTACGAGCAGTACTTC. Translation gives CASITAGGSYEQYF.

This clone has only a few counts. The chain has TRBV4-2 and TRBJ1-2; D not certain. Per the germline V gene, CDR1 is LGHNA and CDR2 is YNFKEQ. This CDR3 comprises 15 residues. V lost 4 bases to trimming and J lost 6 bases, with 18 bases between them. The DNA for the CDR3 is TGTGCCAGCAGCCTAACGGAGCGGGGTGGTGATGGCTACACCTTC. Translated, it gives CASSLTERGGDGYTF.

V is TRBV30 and J is TRBJ2-6, with no clear D. The V end lost 4 bases, the J end lost 0 bases, and 7 bases lay between the germline ends. The germline CDR1 and CDR2 sequences are GTSNPN and SVGIG (reference sequence). The CDR3 extends over 14 amino acids. The CDR3, as DNA: TGTGCCTGGAAATCAGGCTCTGGGGCCAACGTCCTGACTTTC. Translation: CAWKSGSGANVLTF.

The CDR3 DNA sequence: TGTGCCAGCAGCTTGGGGGGGGCAGGCCAGCCCCAGCATTTT. Its translation: CASSLGGAGQPQHF. The gene calls are TRBV7-9 and TRBJ1-5; TRBD1 is a possible D gene (6 bases). Germline V gene lookup returns CDR1 SEHNR and CDR2 FQNEAQ (reference sequence). This CDR3 contains 14 residues. V was pared by 3 bases and J by 7 bases, with 13 bases between.

The chain is built from TRBV7-9 and TRBJ1-1; 7 bases line up with TRBD1. CDR1 SEHNR and CDR2 FQNEAQ come from the germline V gene (reference sequence). V lost 7 bases to trimming and J lost 4 bases; unmatched junction nucleotides: 9. This CDR3 is built from 14 residues. This chain's CDR3 is CASTEAGGRTEAFF. CDR3 DNA sequence: TGTGCCAGCACCGAGGCAGGGGGACGCACTGAAGCTTTCTTT.

This chain links TRBV28 with TRBJ2-2, with 7 bases lining up with TRBD1. This CDR3 has 14 amino acids. The germline V gene encodes CDR1 MDHEN and CDR2 SYDVKM. The junction had 4 bases not matched to a gene; V was cut back by 6 bases and J by 3 bases. The CDR3 nucleotides read TGTGCCAGCAGACGGACAGGCTACACCGGGGAGCTGTTTTTT. Its protein product is CASRRTGYTGELFF.

The chain joins TRBV27 to TRBJ2-2; D remains ambiguous. V was shortened by 4 bases and J by 1 base, with 7 bases between the two germline ends. This CDR3 is built from 14 residues. Germline values: CDR1 MNHEY, CDR2 SMNVEV (reference sequence). The CDR3: CASSSDRNTGELFF. Written as DNA, the CDR3 is TGTGCCAGCAGTTCCGATAGGAACACCGGGGAGCTGTTTTTT.

This clone appeared a few times. The chain recombines TRBV19 with TRBJ1-1, with D perhaps TRBD1 (5 bases). The CDR3 loop spans 14 amino acids. V was clipped by 7 bases and J by 4 bases, with 16 bases between them. Looked up from germline, CDR1 is LNHDA and CDR2 is SQIVND (reference sequence). CDR3: CASKNAGGGTEAFF. The CDR3 nucleotides are TGTGCCAGTAAAAACGCGGGGGGAGGCACTGAAGCTTTCTTT.

The chain has TRBV7-2 and TRBJ2-7, with TRBD2 identical over 7 bases. Losses at the gene ends were 5 bases for V and 4 bases for J; bases not matched to a gene: 14. Germline loops: CDR1 SGHTA, CDR2 FQGNSA. CDR3 length: 16 amino acids. CDR3 sequence reads: CASSNRAGTTSYEQYF. In nucleotides, the CDR3 is TGTGCCAGCAGCAATCGGGCCGGGACTACTTCTTACGAGCAGTACTTC.

The chain has TRBV2 and TRBJ2-7, with 8 bases fitting TRBD1. The CDR3 consists of 15 residues. V gave up 4 bases and J gave up 4 bases; unmatched junction bases: 9. The germline gives CDR1 SNHLY, CDR2 FYNNEI. The CDR3 protein is CASSGGPQGAYEQYF. CDR3 coding DNA: TGTGCCAGCAGTGGGGGCCCTCAGGGGGCTTACGAGCAGTACTTC.

DNA for the CDR3: TGTGCCAGCAGCTCCGGTTCGGGGAAAGAGACCCAGTACTTC. Its protein is CASSSGSGKETQYF. This chain connects TRBV11-2 to TRBJ2-5; a weak D match, TRBD2 (5 bases). CDR3 length: 14 amino acids. Germline assignment: CDR1 SGHAT and CDR2 FQNNGV. Between the trimmed V and J ends, which lost 4 bases and 3 bases, there was a span of 12 bases.

A few counts support this clone. The V gene is TRBV5-6, the J gene TRBJ2-5; D may be TRBD2 (5 bases). The V end was cut by 0 bases, the J end by 5 bases, with 8 bases between. This CDR3 is 13 amino acids long. Germline V gene lookup returns CDR1 SGHDT and CDR2 YYEEEE. The CDR3 loop is CASSLEVAETQYF. The CDR3 bases are TGTGCCAGCAGCTTGGAGGTAGCGGAGACCCAGTACTTC.

The genes are TRBV14 and TRBJ2-2; TRBD1 agrees at 8 bases. The CDR3 is 14 residues long. Germline-derived CDR1 and CDR2 are SGHDN and FVKESK. With V trimmed by 4 bases and J by 5 bases, 3 bases remained unmatched. The CDR3 here is CASSRDRRTGELFF. The CDR3 region has the DNA TGTGCCAGCAGCCGGGACAGGAGAACCGGGGAGCTGTTTTTT.

The rearrangement links TRBV7-2 to TRBJ2-3, with D perhaps matching TRBD2 (6 bases). This CDR3 is built from 16 residues. CDR1 and CDR2 (germline): SGHTA, FQGNSA. V shed 5 bases and J shed 2 bases, with 17 bases lying between them. The CDR3 region has the DNA TGTGCCAGCAGCCTGTTTTTCGGGGGTGACACAGATACGCAGTATTTT. Protein sequence: CASSLFFGGDTDTQYF.

The chain carries TRBV4-1 and TRBJ1-5; 9 bases are shared with TRBD1. Germline V gene data show CDR1 as MGHRA and CDR2 as YSYEKL. The junction had 7 bases not matched to a gene; V was cut back by 3 bases and J by 4 bases. The CDR3 length is 16 residues. Written as DNA, the CDR3 is TGCGCCAGCAGCCATGACAGGGGGGCATCTAATCAGCCCCAGCATTTT. Residues: CASSHDRGASNQPQHF.

V is TRBV6-5 and J is TRBJ1-1, with D unclear. CDR1 is MNHEY, CDR2 SVGAGI, per germline. The CDR3 consists of 15 residues. Trimming left V 10 bases short and J 0 bases short, with 18 bases between. CDR3 DNA: TGTGCCACCCAGTTAGATAACGGAGTGAACACTGAAGCTTTCTTT. This gives the protein CATQLDNGVNTEAFF.

The chain is built from TRBV28 and TRBJ1-2, with D possibly TRBD1 on 6 matching bases. This CDR3 is 15 amino acids long. Germline CDR1 and CDR2: MDHEN and SYDVKM. The V end was cut by 5 bases, the J end by 4 bases, with 17 bases between. The CDR3 nucleotides read TGTGCCAGCAGTCGAGTGTACAGGGCCACCTATGGCTACACCTTC. Its protein product is CASSRVYRATYGYTF.

This clone came up a few times. The chain links TRBV7-9 to TRBJ2-5; 10 nucleotides agree with TRBD2. The V gene end was trimmed by 7 bases and the J gene end by 4 bases; junction bases not matched to a gene: 9. This CDR3 has 15 amino acids. Germline V gives CDR1 SEHNR, CDR2 FQNEAQ (reference sequence). This CDR3 reads CASNRGLAGVETQYF. CDR3 coding DNA: TGTGCCAGCAACCGGGGGCTAGCGGGGGTAGAGACCCAGTACTTC.

The chain joins TRBV5-1 to TRBJ2-7, with 8 bases aligning to TRBD1. Trimming cost V 3 bases and J 4 bases; bases outside gene matches: 9. Germline V gives CDR1 SGHRS, CDR2 YFSETQ. This CDR3 comprises 15 residues. The CDR3 sequence: CASSSSGTGGYEQYF. CDR3 DNA: TGCGCCAGCAGCTCTTCCGGGACAGGCGGGTACGAGCAGTACTTC. Looking up the rest from reference TRBV5-1 and TRBJ2-7 gives the full variable domain: KAGVTQTPRYLIKTRGQQVTLSCSPISGHRSVSWYQQTPGQGLQFLFEYFSETQRNKGNFPGRFSGRQFSNSRSEMNVSTLELGDSALYLCASSSSGTGGYEQYFGPGTRLTVT.

This rearrangement joins TRBV7-2 to TRBJ2-7; 7 bases are a match to TRBD1. The V segment lost 4 bases and the J segment 2 bases; nucleotides outside the gene matches: 8. CDR1 SGHTA and CDR2 FQGNSA come from the germline V gene. The CDR3 consists of 15 residues. The CDR3 protein is CASSSRGPGPYEQYF. The CDR3 DNA is TGTGCCAGCAGCTCGAGGGGGCCAGGACCCTACGAGCAGTACTTC.

CDR3 residues: CAISEVTSYGYTF. The DNA for the CDR3 is TGTGCCATCAGTGAAGTGACAAGCTATGGCTACACCTTC. The V gene is TRBV10-3, the J gene TRBJ1-2; no clear D gene. Germline V lookup: CDR1 ENHRY, CDR2 SYGVKD. V was clipped by 3 bases and J by 4 bases, with 9 bases between them. The CDR3 loop spans 13 amino acids.